This record concerns one T cell receptor beta chain sequence. Which antigen it targets is not known. Per-nucleotide qualities are absent, and no much larger clonotype sits a single base away. The data derive from a study of blood T cell repertoires in COVID-19 (dated by TCRdb to the early 2020s). As for the study more broadly: Samples from collaborators originated in the United States, Italy and Spain and spanned both the acute and convalescent phases of COVID-19. A freely available public database, intended as a resource for researchers studying the immune response to SARS-CoV-2, is where the repertoires were released. The prospective study material was composed of cDNA or gDNA derived from T cells, B-cell-depleted T cells, or PBMCs. Deeply sampled blood TCRbeta repertoires from subjects exposed to, actively infected with, or recovered from COVID-19 were included in the dataset. A de-identified subject ID, COVID-19 status, age in years and sex were almost always included in the sample metadata. HLA class I and class II types, where available, came from metadata supplied by the sample provider rather than from assay-based typing. The samples were drawn from two sources: the first 160 participants of the ongoing ImmuneRACE study, and fewer than 1,500 subjects contributed by 6 global collaborators. The paper's findings and limits, for the study overall: The amount of clinical and demographic metadata varied by source and participant and was provided uncurated.

TCRbeta CDR3 regions were amplified from genomic DNA by means of the immunoSEQ Assay, a bias-controlled multiplex PCR. On the study's bioinformatics: Nucleated cell counts per sample were estimated from amplification of reference gene primers within the assay. To quantify the absolute abundance of each unique TCRbeta CDR3 rearrangement, sequence reads were collapsed and filtered. For each sample, productive Simpson clonality was calculated as the square root of Simpson's diversity index over productive rearrangements. TCRdb's version of the immuneACCESS table is confined to in-frame rearrangements and falls short of the full clone set. An unresolved V gene accounts for under half of the shortfall where checked; the remainder is of unknown origin. For V, J and clone size, that table is used; D and trimming come from the DNA. The sample contains thousands of clones, about 88% of them found a single time. The top ten clonotypes cover more than 9% of the sample.

Trimming removed 0 bases from V and 0 bases from J, leaving 7 bases between the germline ends. CDR1 and CDR2, looked up from the germline V gene (reference sequence), are SGHKS and YYEKEE. Counted from cysteine to phenylalanine, this CDR3 has 14 amino acids. The kept DNA is CDR3 alone, 42 bases in frame from the first base. Each collaborating institution followed its own protocols to collect whole blood in K2EDTA tubes. For TCRbeta analysis, collaborator samples were shipped as frozen whole blood, as isolated PBMCs, or as DNA extracted from either sample type. Sequencing was carried out using peripheral blood. The sequence was obtained from a man in his sixties or seventies with active COVID-19. This chain is built from TRBV5-5 and TRBJ2-7; the D gene is not confidently resolved. The DNA sequence is as follows: TGTGCCAGCAGCTTGGGGAGAGGCTCCTACGAGCAGTACTTC. The resulting protein is CASSLGRGSYEQYF.